This passage covers 3 T cell receptor beta chains from one sample sequenced in a study of beta chain features in type 1 diabetes. What was sequenced were expressed TCRB transcripts, since all of the isolated RNA had been reverse transcribed. This table comes from immunoSEQ multiplex PCR, and its TCRdb copy is limited to in-frame clones, with some not included. This table holds some 410,000 clones, approximately 15% found once. The sequencing input was naive CD4+ T cells from blood. The origin of the receptors is a man younger than 45 in good health.

The chain is built from TRBV30 and TRBJ1-1, with TRBD1 identical over 7 bases. The CDR3 consists of 11 residues. Trimming at V came to 0 bases and at J to 11 bases, leaving 3 bases not matched to a gene. Germline-derived CDR1 and CDR2 are GTSNPN and SVGIG (reference sequence). CDR3 sequence: CAWSVQGSAFF. DNA for the CDR3: TGTGCCTGGAGTGTACAGGGGAGTGCTTTCTTT. The whole variable domain, filled in from reference TRBV30 and TRBJ1-1, reads SQTIHQWPATLVQPVGSPLSLECTVEGTSNPNLYWYRQAAGRGLQLLFYSVGIGQISSEVPQNLSASRPQDRQFILSSKKLLLSDSGFYLCAWSVQGSAFFGQGTRLTVV.

This chain uses TRBV1 with TRBJ2-5; the table's D call TRBD2 went unverified against the DNA. TRBV1 is listed as a pseudogene. The CDR3 covers 16 residues. The CDR3 loop reads CTSSERVAGYQETQYF. CDR3 nucleotide sequence: TGCACCAGCAGCGAACGAGTAGCGGGTTACCAAGAGACCCAGTACTTC.

This clone showed up just a few times. The chain carries TRBV7-2 and TRBJ2-7, with D hard to call. The CDR3 totals 15 residues. Trimming pared 2 bases from V and 3 bases from J, leaving 14 bases between. From germline, CDR1 is SGHTA and CDR2 FQGNSA. The CDR3 nucleotides read TGTGCCAGCAGCTTACAGCAGCTGCCGGTCTACGAGCAGTACTTC. Its protein product is CASSLQQLPVYEQYF.